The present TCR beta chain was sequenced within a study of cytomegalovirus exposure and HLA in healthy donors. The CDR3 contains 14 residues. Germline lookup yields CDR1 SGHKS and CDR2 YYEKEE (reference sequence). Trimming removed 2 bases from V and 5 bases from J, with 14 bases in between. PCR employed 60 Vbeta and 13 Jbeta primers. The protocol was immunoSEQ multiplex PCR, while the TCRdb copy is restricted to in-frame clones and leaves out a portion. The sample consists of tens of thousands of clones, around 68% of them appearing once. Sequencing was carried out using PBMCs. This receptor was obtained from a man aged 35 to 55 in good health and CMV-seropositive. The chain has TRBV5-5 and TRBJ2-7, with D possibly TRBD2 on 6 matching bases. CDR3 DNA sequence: TGTGCCAGCAGCTTAAGGGTCAGACTAGACGAGCAGTACTTC. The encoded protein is CASSLRVRLDEQYF. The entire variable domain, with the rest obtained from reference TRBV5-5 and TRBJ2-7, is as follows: DAGVTQSPTHLIKTRGQQVTLRCSPISGHKSVSWYQQVLGQGPQFIFQYYEKEERGRGNFPDRFSARQFPNYSSELNVNALLLGDSALYLCASSLRVRLDEQYFGPGTRLTVT.